This T cell receptor (beta chain) stems from a study of T cell responses to AZD1222 COVID-19 vaccine. General study results and limits: Unmutated variant regions are reportedly the target of nearly half of TCRs that are spike-specific.

Data came from immunoSEQ multiplex PCR; TCRdb stores just in-frame clones and leaves some out. The sample has more than 80,000 clones; 80% to 95% are singletons. Concerning this clone: The target antigen is unknown.

This specimen consisted of peripheral blood, obtained 28 days after the second AZD1222 dose. The sequence came from an adult who received the AZD1222 COVID-19 vaccine.

The CDR3 is CASSLTLYAQGSNTEAFF. Written as DNA, the CDR3 is TGTGCCAGCAGCTTAACACTTTACGCACAGGGGTCGAACACTGAAGCTTTCTTT. V gene TRBV11-3 combines with J gene TRBJ1-1, with 7 bases aligning to TRBD1. This CDR3 is 18 amino acids long. V lost 2 bases to trimming and J lost 1 base; unmatched junction nucleotides: 13. Per the germline V gene, CDR1 is SGHNT and CDR2 is YENEEA.